A single TCR beta chain is shown here with its context. This sample stems from a study of shared clonotypes between healthy human individuals. Assay: immunoSEQ multiplex PCR; the TCRdb copy retains only in-frame clones and omits some. The sample holds about 1 million clones, around 74% seen once. V was clipped by 6 bases and J by 0 bases; unmatched bases: 5. Germline V gives CDR1 MNHEY, CDR2 SVGAGI. The length of the CDR3 is 15 residues. The chain uses TRBV6-5 and TRBJ1-3; 7 bases are shared with TRBD1. The receptor's source is a man between 18 and 35 years old in good health. The sequenced sample was memory CD4+ T cells sorted from blood. Regarding subset: CD45RA-negative fraction. The CDR3 region has the DNA TGTGCCAGCAGGTGGGACAGCCTCTCTGGAAACACCATATATTTT. As protein: CASRWDSLSGNTIYF.